This is a list of T cell receptor beta chains from one sample in a study of cytomegalovirus exposure and HLA in healthy donors. The method was immunoSEQ multiplex PCR; TCRdb's version includes in-frame clones alone and lacks a portion of them. The data show about 140,000 clones, approximately 76% seen once. The specimen sequenced was PBMCs. The receptors come from a man aged 35 to 55 in good health and CMV-seronegative. Each CDR3 is given with its conserved first and last residue. Fields, in order: D gene, clone size, CDR3 length, V gene, J gene, CDR3 protein, CDR3 DNA. D genes are given only for firm matches. Expanded clones get a size class; other rows say once, few or many, or leave the size out.

TRBD2	once	16	TRBV28	TRBJ2-1	CASSLYASGRGDEQFF	TGTGCCAGCAGTTTATATGCTAGCGGGAGAGGCGATGAGCAGTTCTTC
TRBD2	-	15	TRBV7-9	TRBJ2-7	CASSFTSGTHYEQYF	TGTGCCAGCAGCTTCACTAGCGGGACTCACTACGAGCAGTACTTC
TRBD2	-	17	TRBV30	TRBJ2-3	CAWIPLGLAGATDTQYF	TGTGCCTGGATTCCCCTGGGACTAGCGGGGGCCACAGATACGCAGTATTTT
-	-	13	TRBV30	TRBJ2-7	CAWIGGSSYEQYF	TGTGCCTGGATCGGAGGCAGCTCCTACGAGCAGTACTTC
TRBD1	many	15	TRBV11-2	TRBJ2-1	CASSLPRTGAYEQFF	TGTGCCAGCAGCCTTCCCCGGACAGGGGCGTATGAGCAGTTCTTC
-	-	18	TRBV21-1	TRBJ2-6	CASSQRTGASSGANVLTF	TGTGCCAGCAGCCAACGGACAGGGGCCAGCTCTGGGGCCAACGTCCTGACTTTC
TRBD2	-	14	TRBV6-5	TRBJ2-5	CASSLRWGGETQYF	TGTGCCAGTTCCCTGCGGTGGGGGGGGGAGACCCAGTACTTC
TRBD1	-	14	TRBV19	TRBJ2-7	CASSSGQGPYEQYF	TGTGCCAGTAGTTCAGGACAGGGCCCCTACGAGCAGTACTTC
-	-	15	TRBV15	TRBJ2-3	CATSRDGGNSDTQYF	TGTGCCACCAGCAGAGATGGCGGGAATTCAGATACGCAGTATTTT
TRBD2	-	15	TRBV30	TRBJ2-6	CAWLAGNSGANVLTF	TGTGCCTGGCTAGCGGGGAACTCTGGGGCCAACGTCCTGACTTTC
TRBD2	-	13	TRBV5-4	TRBJ2-1	CASEREQYNEQFF	TGTGCCAGTGAGCGGGAGCAGTACAATGAGCAGTTCTTC
-	once	12	TRBV10-3	TRBJ1-6	CAAQGGNSPLHF	TGTGCCGCACAGGGAGGGAATTCACCCCTCCACTTT
-	-	14	TRBV19	TRBJ1-1	CASSMFQGNTEAFF	TGTGCCAGTAGTATGTTTCAGGGGAACACTGAAGCTTTCTTT
TRBD2	few	17	TRBV7-8	TRBJ2-4	CASSSSTSGGAVDIQYF	TGTGCCAGCAGCTCATCGACTAGCGGGGGGGCCGTGGACATTCAGTACTTC
TRBD2	-	16	TRBV4-2	TRBJ2-2	CASSQEGTTNTGELFF	TGTGCCAGCAGCCAAGAGGGGACTACGAACACCGGGGAGCTGTTTTTT
-	once	15	TRBV7-9	TRBJ2-5	CASTRGGPPQETQYF	TGTGCCAGCACCCGTGGGGGCCCTCCACAAGAGACCCAGTACTTC
-	-	17	TRBV14	TRBJ2-1	CASSQSAPGLPWNEQFF	TGTGCCAGCAGCCAAAGCGCCCCGGGACTCCCATGGAATGAGCAGTTCTTC
TRBD2	-	16	TRBV5-4	TRBJ2-7	CASSPLAGGPPWEQYF	TGTGCCAGCAGCCCATTAGCGGGAGGGCCTCCGTGGGAGCAGTACTTC
TRBD2	-	15	TRBV11-3	TRBJ2-1	CASSRGLVSYNEQFF	TGTGCCAGCAGCCGCGGACTAGTCTCCTACAATGAGCAGTTCTTC
-	-	19	TRBV11-2	TRBJ2-7	CASSLEVGWGQGIPYEQYF	TGTGCCAGCAGCTTAGAGGTCGGGTGGGGCCAAGGTATTCCCTACGAGCAGTACTTC
TRBD1	once	15	TRBV27	TRBJ1-5	CASSLTGVSNQPQHF	TGTGCCAGCAGTTTGACAGGGGTTAGCAATCAGCCCCAGCATTTT
-	once	13	TRBV25-1	TRBJ1-5	CASSDGGSQPQHF	TGTGCCAGCAGTGACGGCGGGAGTCAGCCCCAGCATTTT
-	few	14	TRBV5-6	TRBJ2-7	CASSLGGSPYEQYF	TGTGCCAGCAGCTTGGGTGGCTCCCCCTACGAGCAGTACTTC
-	-	13	TRBV19	TRBJ2-1	CASSISNYNEQFF	TGTGCCAGTAGTATATCTAACTACAATGAGCAGTTCTTC
TRBD2	-	18	TRBV5-1	TRBJ2-2	CASSPRGLAPANTGELFF	TGCGCCAGCAGCCCTCGGGGACTAGCGCCAGCGAACACCGGGGAGCTGTTTTTT
-	-	21	TRBV12-2	TRBJ2-7	CASRLAGSVPGQGWLYYEQYF	TGTGCAAGTCGCTTAGCGGGTTCCGTCCCGGGACAGGGTTGGTTATACTACGAGCAGTACTTC
-	-	16	TRBV28	TRBJ1-3	CASSLFQQGWGNTIYF	TGTGCCAGCAGTTTATTCCAACAGGGATGGGGAAACACCATATATTTT
-	-	15	TRBV5-1	TRBJ1-1	CASSWESRGSTEAFF	TGCGCCAGCAGCTGGGAATCGAGAGGGAGCACTGAAGCTTTCTTT
TRBD1	-	12	TRBV6-6	TRBJ1-2	CASTGANYGYTF	TGTGCCTCTACAGGGGCTAACTATGGCTACACCTTC
TRBD2	-	15	TRBV7-8	TRBJ2-7	CASSPRSGGALEQYF	TGTGCCAGCAGCCCGCGCAGCGGGGGGGCCCTCGAGCAGTACTTC
TRBD2	-	16	TRBV4-1	TRBJ2-7	CASSQTGSGRLDEQYF	TGCGCCAGCAGCCAGACGGGTAGCGGGAGGCTCGACGAGCAGTACTTC
TRBD1	-	14	TRBV6-5	TRBJ1-6	CASWARGRDSPLHF	TGTGCCAGCTGGGCGAGGGGGCGAGATTCACCCCTCCACTTT
-	-	13	TRBV27	TRBJ2-1	CASSLILSHEQFF	TGTGCCAGCAGTTTAATTTTATCCCATGAGCAGTTCTTC
-	-	15	TRBV6-4	TRBJ1-1	CASSDSGGSNTEAFF	TGTGCCAGCAGTGACTCAGGGGGTTCGAACACTGAAGCTTTCTTT
TRBD1	-	16	TRBV28	TRBJ1-5	CASTAVGRTGYQPQHF	TGTGCCAGCACAGCCGTGGGGAGGACAGGGTATCAGCCCCAGCATTTT
TRBD2	-	17	TRBV11-3	TRBJ2-5	CASSLGAAGEGQETQYF	TGTGCCAGCAGCTTGGGCGCGGCGGGGGAGGGCCAAGAGACCCAGTACTTC
TRBD2	-	16	TRBV4-2	TRBJ2-7	CASSQEGWEGTYEQYF	TGTGCCAGCAGCCAAGAAGGGTGGGAGGGCACCTACGAGCAGTACTTC
-	-	16	TRBV5-5	TRBJ1-6	CASFLTVPPGLSPLHF	TGTGCCAGCTTCCTAACCGTGCCCCCGGGTCTGTCACCCCTCCACTTT
-	-	17	TRBV7-9	TRBJ2-7	CSSSSVDSLAGTYEQYF	TGTTCCAGCAGCTCAGTTGACAGCCTGGCAGGGACCTACGAGCAGTACTTC
-	once	11	TRBV11-2	TRBJ2-5	CASSLNEGQYF	TGTGCCAGCAGCTTAAATGAGGGCCAGTACTTC
TRBD1	-	13	TRBV23-1	TRBJ2-7	CASSLDRAYEQYF	TGCGCCAGCAGTCTGGACAGGGCCTACGAGCAGTACTTC
TRBD1	few	14	TRBV6-5	TRBJ1-1	CASRSGTGNTEAFF	TGTGCCAGCAGATCCGGGACAGGGAACACTGAAGCTTTCTTT
TRBD1	once	15	TRBV29-1	TRBJ2-5	CSSSGGRTGEETQYF	TGCAGCTCTTCCGGAGGTCGAACAGGGGAAGAGACCCAGTACTTC
TRBD1	few	16	TRBV6-1	TRBJ2-7	CASSEWGQSKTYEQYF	TGTGCCAGCAGTGAATGGGGACAGTCGAAAACCTACGAGCAGTACTTC
-	-	17	TRBV28	TRBJ1-3	CASSSRDWGNSGNTIYF	TGTGCCAGCAGTTCCCGGGATTGGGGAAACTCTGGAAACACCATATATTTT
-	few	16	TRBV11-1	TRBJ2-1	CASSLMGRVGQNEQFF	TGTGCCAGCAGCTTAATGGGGAGAGTGGGTCAGAATGAGCAGTTCTTC
-	-	14	TRBV6-5	TRBJ2-7	CASSYARGLYEQYF	TGTGCCAGCAGTTACGCCAGAGGACTCTACGAGCAGTACTTC
TRBD2	-	17	TRBV11-2	TRBJ2-5	CASSLGTSGITQETQYF	TGTGCCAGCAGCTTAGGGACTAGCGGGATTACCCAAGAGACCCAGTACTTC
TRBD1	once	14	TRBV30	TRBJ2-7	CAWSVATGGYEQYF	TGTGCCTGGAGTGTAGCGACAGGGGGCTACGAGCAGTACTTC
TRBD2	-	15	TRBV27	TRBJ2-5	CASSLFSGGKETQYF	TGTGCCAGCAGTTTATTTAGCGGGGGCAAGGAGACCCAGTACTTC
TRBD1	-	16	TRBV27	TRBJ1-2	CASSTIQGQFDYGYTF	TGTGCCAGCAGTACAATACAGGGGCAATTTGACTATGGCTACACCTTC
TRBD2	-	17	TRBV12-5	TRBJ2-5	CASGLGGTSGSLETQYF	TGTGCTAGTGGTTTGGGAGGGACTAGCGGGAGTCTAGAGACCCAGTACTTC
-	few	12	TRBV6-5	TRBJ1-2	CASSSPGEGYTF	TGTGCCAGCAGTTCCCCAGGGGAAGGCTACACCTTC
-	medium-sized	15	TRBV19	TRBJ1-5	CASSIVPGGGQPQHF	TGTGCCAGTAGTATAGTTCCGGGAGGCGGTCAGCCCCAGCATTTT
TRBD1	-	13	TRBV6-5	TRBJ2-5	CASSLQGAETQYF	TGTGCCAGCAGTCTACAGGGGGCTGAGACCCAGTACTTC
-	-	17	TRBV19	TRBJ2-3	CASSISPREFSTDTQYF	TGTGCCAGTAGTATCAGTCCTAGGGAGTTCAGCACAGATACGCAGTATTTT
-	-	13	TRBV11-2	TRBJ2-7	CASSLRTTYEQYF	TGTGCCAGCAGCTTGCGAACCACCTACGAGCAGTACTTC
-	-	15	TRBV5-1	TRBJ2-2	CASSEGQSNTGELFF	TGCGCCAGCAGCGAGGGACAATCGAACACCGGGGAGCTGTTTTTT